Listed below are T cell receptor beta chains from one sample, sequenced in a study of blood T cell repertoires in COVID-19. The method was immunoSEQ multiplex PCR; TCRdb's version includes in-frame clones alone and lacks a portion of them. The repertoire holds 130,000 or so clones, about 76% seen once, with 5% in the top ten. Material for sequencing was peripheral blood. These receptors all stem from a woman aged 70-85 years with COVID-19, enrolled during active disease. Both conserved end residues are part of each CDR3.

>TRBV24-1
CATSDTGNYGYTF
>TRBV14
CASSQELGGEQYF
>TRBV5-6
CASSTLGGDREKLFF
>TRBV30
CAWSVGHIGNTIYF
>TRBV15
CATLRQANTEAFF
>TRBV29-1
CSVEVARYEQYF
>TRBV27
CASSTTEGAGYTF
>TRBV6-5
CASSNTATIRRTQYF
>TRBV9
CASSLSMRLSDTEAFF
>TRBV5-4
CASSFGTDTQYF
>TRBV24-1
CATSGRDRVGETQHF
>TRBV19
CASSPRGGRIGHSPLHF
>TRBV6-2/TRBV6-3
CASSDRGHEAFF
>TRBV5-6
CASMRGDRGYNGYTF
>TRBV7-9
CASRGGSSTDTQYF
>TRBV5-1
CASSPGWETEAFF
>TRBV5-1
CASSLDTNTGELFF
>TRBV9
CASSASGTSGYNEQFF
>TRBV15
CATSRDLAVSGTDTQYF
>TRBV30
CAWSAGLLSEAFF
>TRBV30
CAWRGQGRSPLHF
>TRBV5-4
CASRRTRMADTQYF
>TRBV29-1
CSVVRDSSGTEAFF
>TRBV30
CAWSDSLLKNIQYF
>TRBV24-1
CATSDYASGGRTYNEQFF
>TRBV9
CASIYGTGGRGGNEKLFF
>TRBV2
CASRGTGATYGYTF
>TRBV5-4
CASSRGTGTKGGTEAFF
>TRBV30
CAWSSQRTGGTNSPLHF
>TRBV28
CASSLTSVGVAGELFF
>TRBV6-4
CVSSDSGATDTQYF
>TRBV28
CASQGTNTGELFF
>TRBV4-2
CASSQDLTENYGYTF
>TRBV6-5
CASRTSGTDTQYF
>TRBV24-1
CATSDRGTGGDNEQFF
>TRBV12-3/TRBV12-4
CASSSGVGNTIYF
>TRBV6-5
CASITSGGTDTQYF
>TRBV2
CASRDYLTTDTQYF
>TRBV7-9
CASSSLRGDSYEQYF
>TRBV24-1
CATSANDRILGGYTF
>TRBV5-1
CASSPQTGNYGYTF
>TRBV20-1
CSASDWEQGALNQPQHF
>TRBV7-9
CASSSRRGDATNEKLFF
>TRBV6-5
CATAGTESNQPQHF
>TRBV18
CASSPPPSGGVNTGELFF
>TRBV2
CASRRSGLGYEQYF
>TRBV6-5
CASSSGTGRMSEQYF
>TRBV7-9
CASSLGVAALQGHNEQFF
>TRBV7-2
CASSLEGLAVYKSSYEQYF
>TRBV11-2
CASSLATDYGYTF
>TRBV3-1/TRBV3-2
CASRLAGSYTDTQYF
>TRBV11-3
CASSLEAGRGLGYGYTF
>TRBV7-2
CASSTGQAGELFF
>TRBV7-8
CASSVMRTNTGELFF
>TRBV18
CASSLGGAYNSPLHF